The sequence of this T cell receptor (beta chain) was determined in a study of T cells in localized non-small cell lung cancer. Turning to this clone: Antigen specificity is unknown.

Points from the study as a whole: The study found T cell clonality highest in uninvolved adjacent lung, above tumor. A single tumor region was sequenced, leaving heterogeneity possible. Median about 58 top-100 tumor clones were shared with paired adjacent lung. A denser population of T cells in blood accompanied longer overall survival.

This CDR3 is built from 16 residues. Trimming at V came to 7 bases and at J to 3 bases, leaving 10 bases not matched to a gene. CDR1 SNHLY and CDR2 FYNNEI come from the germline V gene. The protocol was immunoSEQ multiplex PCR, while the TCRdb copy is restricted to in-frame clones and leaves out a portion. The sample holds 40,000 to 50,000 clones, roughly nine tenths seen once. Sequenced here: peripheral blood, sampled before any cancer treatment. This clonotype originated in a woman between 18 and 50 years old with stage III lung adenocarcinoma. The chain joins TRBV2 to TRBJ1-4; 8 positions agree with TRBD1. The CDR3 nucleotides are TGTGCCAGCATCAGGATCTACAGGGGGTCTAATGAAAAACTGTTTTTT. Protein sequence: CASIRIYRGSNEKLFF.